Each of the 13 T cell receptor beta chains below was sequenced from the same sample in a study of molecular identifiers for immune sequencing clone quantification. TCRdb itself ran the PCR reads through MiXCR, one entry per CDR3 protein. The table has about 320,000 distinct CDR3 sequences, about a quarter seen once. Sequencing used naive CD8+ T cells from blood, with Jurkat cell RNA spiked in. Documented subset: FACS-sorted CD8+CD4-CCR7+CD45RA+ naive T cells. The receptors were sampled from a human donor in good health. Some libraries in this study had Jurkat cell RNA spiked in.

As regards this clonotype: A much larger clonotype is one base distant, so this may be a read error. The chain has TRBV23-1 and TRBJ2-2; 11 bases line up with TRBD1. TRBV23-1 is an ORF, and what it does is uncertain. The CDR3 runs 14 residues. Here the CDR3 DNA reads TGCGCCAAAGGACAGGGGGCGAACACCGGGGAGCAGTTTTTT. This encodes CAKGQGANTGEQFF.

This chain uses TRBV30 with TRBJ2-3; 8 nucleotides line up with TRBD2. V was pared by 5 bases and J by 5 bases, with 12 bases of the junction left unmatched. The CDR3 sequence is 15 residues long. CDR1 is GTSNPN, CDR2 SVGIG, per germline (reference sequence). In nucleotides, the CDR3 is TGTGCCTGGGAGCCATCGGGGGGGCGCGGAGATACGCAGTATTTT. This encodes CAWEPSGGRGDTQYF.

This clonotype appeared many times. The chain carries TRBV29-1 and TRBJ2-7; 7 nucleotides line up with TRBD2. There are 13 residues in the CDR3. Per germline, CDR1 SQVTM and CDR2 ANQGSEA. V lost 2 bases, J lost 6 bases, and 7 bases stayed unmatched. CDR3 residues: CSVETRTSVEQYF. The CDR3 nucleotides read TGCAGCGTTGAAACCCGGACTAGTGTCGAGCAGTACTTC.

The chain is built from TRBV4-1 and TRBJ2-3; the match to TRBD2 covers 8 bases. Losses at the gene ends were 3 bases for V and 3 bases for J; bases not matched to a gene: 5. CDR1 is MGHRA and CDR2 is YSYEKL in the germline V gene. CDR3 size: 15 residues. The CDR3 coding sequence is TGCGCCAGCAGCCATTTTAGCGGGGATACAGATACGCAGTATTTT. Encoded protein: CASSHFSGDTDTQYF.

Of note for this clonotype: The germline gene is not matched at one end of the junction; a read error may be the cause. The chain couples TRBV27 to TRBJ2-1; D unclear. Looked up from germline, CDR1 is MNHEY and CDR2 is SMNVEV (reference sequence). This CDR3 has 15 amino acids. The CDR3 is CASNQAPISYNEQSF. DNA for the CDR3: TGTGCCAGCAACCAAGCGCCCATCTCCTACAATGAGCAGTCCTTC.

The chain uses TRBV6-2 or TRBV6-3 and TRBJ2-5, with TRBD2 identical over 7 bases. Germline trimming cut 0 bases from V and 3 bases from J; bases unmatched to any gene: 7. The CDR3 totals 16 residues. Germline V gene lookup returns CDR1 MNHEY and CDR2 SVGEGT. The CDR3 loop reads CASSYSMSSGKETQYF. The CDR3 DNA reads TGTGCCAGCAGTTACTCGATGTCTAGCGGAAAAGAGACCCAGTACTTC.

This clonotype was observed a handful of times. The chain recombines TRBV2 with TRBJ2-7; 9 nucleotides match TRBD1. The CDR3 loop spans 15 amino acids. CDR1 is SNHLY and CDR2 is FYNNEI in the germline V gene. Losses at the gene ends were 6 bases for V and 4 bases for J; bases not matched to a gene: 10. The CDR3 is CASRPPGTGLYEQYF. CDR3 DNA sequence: TGTGCCAGCAGGCCACCCGGGACAGGGTTGTACGAGCAGTACTTC.

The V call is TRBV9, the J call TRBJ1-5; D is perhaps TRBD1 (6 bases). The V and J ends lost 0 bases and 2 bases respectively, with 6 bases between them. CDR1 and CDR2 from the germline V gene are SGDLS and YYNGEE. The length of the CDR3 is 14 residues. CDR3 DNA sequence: TGTGCCAGCAGCGTAGAGGGGGGCAATCAGCCCCAGCATTTT. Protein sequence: CASSVEGGNQPQHF.

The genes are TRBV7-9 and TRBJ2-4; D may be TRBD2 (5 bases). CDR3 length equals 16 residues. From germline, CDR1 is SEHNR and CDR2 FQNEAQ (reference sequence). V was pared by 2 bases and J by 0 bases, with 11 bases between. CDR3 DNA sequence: TGTGCCAGCAGCTTATCCGGGAATCTAGCCAAAAACATTCAGTACTTC. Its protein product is CASSLSGNLAKNIQYF.

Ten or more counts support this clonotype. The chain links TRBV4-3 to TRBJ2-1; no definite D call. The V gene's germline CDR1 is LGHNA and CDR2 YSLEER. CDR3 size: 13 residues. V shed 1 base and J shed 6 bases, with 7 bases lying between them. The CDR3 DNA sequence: TGCGCCAGCAGCCAAGCGCAGTTCAATGAGCAGTTCTTC. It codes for CASSQAQFNEQFF.

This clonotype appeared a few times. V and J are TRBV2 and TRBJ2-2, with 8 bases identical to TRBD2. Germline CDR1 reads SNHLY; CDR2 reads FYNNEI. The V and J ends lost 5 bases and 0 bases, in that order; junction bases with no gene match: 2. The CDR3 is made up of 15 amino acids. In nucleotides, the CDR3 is TGTGCCAGCAGTACTAGCGGAGCGAACACCGGGGAGCTGTTTTTT. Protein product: CASSTSGANTGELFF.

This chain's CDR3 is CASRPDRTYEQYF. The DNA for the CDR3 is TGTGCCAGCCGCCCGGACCGTACCTACGAGCAGTACTTC. The chain employs TRBV27 and TRBJ2-7; D is unclear. Germline-derived CDR1 and CDR2 are MNHEY and SMNVEV (reference sequence). V was trimmed by 8 bases and J by 2 bases, leaving 13 bases between them. There are 13 residues in the CDR3.

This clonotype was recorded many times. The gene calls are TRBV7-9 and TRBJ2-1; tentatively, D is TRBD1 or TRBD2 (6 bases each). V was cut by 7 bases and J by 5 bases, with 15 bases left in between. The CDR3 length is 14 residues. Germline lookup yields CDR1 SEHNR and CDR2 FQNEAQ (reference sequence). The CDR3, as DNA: TGTGCCAGCACCCCCTGGGGGGCCCACAATGAGCAGTTCTTC. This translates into CASTPWGAHNEQFF.